This entry concerns a single T cell receptor beta chain. This sample was taken from a study of cytomegalovirus exposure and HLA in healthy donors. Vbeta (60) and Jbeta (13) primers were used in the PCR. TCRdb's copy holds only in-frame clones and misses some; the assay was immunoSEQ multiplex PCR. In the table there are approximately 220,000 clones, over 70% of which are singletons. Sequences were obtained from PBMCs. The TCR was taken from a boy younger than 10 in good health and CMV-seronegative.

CDR3 loop: CASSAGATYEQYF. DNA of the CDR3: TGTGCCAGCAGCGCAGGGGCCACCTACGAGCAGTACTTC. This chain joins TRBV7-6 and TRBJ2-7; tentatively, D is TRBD1 (6 bases). The CDR3 has 13 residues. Trimming removed 5 bases at V and 2 bases at J, with 10 bases between. Germline V gene lookup returns CDR1 SGHVS and CDR2 FNYEAQ.